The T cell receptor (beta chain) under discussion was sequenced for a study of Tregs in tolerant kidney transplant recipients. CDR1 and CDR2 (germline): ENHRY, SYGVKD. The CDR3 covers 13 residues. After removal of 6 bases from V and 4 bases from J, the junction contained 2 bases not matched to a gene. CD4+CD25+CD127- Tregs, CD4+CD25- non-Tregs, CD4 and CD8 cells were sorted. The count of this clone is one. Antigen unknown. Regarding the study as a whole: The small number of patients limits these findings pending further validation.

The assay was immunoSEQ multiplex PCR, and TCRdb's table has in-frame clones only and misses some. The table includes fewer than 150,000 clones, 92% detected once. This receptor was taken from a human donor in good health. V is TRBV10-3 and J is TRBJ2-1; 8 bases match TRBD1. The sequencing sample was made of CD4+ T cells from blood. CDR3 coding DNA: TGTGCCATCAGGGACAGGGATTACAATGAGCAGTTCTTC. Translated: CAIRDRDYNEQFF.